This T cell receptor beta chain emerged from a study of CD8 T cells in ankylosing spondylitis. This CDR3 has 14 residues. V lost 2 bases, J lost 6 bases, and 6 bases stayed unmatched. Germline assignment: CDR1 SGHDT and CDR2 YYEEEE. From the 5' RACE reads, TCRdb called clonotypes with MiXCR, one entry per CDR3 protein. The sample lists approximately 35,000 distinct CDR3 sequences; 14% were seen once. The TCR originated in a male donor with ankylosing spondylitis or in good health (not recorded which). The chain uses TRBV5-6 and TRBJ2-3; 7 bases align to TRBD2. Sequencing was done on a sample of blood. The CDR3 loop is CASSFGGSGDTQYF. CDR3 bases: TGTGCCAGCAGCTTCGGGGGGAGTGGCGATACGCAGTATTTT.